This record covers a single TCR beta chain. Its antigen remains unidentified. This record belongs to a study of PD-1 blockade in classical Hodgkin lymphoma. Findings and limits, study-wide: Researchers reported that CD4+ TCR diversity, though not CD8+, rose significantly by C4D1. Baseline TCR diversity was reportedly lower in newly diagnosed patients than in healthy donors. It was reported as lower still in relapsed/refractory patients.

V gave up 2 bases and J gave up 5 bases, with 9 bases separating them. The CDR3 is 13 residues long. Germline V gives CDR1 SGHTA, CDR2 FQGTGA. Produced via immunoSEQ multiplex PCR; TCRdb's table is partial and in-frame only. The sample yields roughly 52,000 clones, around nine tenths seen once. Time point reported: cycle 4 day 1 (C4D1), after 6 weeks of nivolumab. Relapse was seen in all patients after autologous stem cell transplantation, and brentuximab vedotin exposure was variable. This sequence was found in a human donor with classical Hodgkin lymphoma. The sample in question was peripheral blood mononuclear cells (PBMCs), obtained before the fourth cycle of nivolumab. The genes are TRBV7-3 and TRBJ2-5, with a possible D match to TRBD1 (5 bases). CDR3 protein: CASSLGAGETQYF. The CDR3 nucleotides are TGTGCCAGCAGCTTAGGGGCAGGGGAGACCCAGTACTTC.